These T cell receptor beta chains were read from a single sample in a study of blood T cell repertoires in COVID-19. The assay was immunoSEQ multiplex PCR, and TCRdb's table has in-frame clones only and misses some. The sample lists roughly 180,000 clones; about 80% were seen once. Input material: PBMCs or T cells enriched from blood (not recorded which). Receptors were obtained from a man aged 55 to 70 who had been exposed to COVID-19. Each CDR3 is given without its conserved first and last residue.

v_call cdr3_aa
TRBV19 ASRGAQSGFTEAF
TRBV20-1 SAGGLEAF
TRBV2 ASSEARTENTEAF
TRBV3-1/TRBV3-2 ASSQAGSGTDTQY
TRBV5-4 ASSSLTSGRSHEQY
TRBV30 AWSPGPETQY
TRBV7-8 ASRPPGDGSQH
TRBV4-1 ASSQEGAFSTDTQY
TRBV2 ASGEIGNLYGYT
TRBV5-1 ASSSGTASYNEQF
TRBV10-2 ASSERDRMNTEAF
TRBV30 AWSGGGTEAF
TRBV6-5 ASSYDGAYEQY
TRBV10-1 ASSATGQKGQF
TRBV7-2 ASSLGRGLNYGYT
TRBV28 ASIGGGNTEAF
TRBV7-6 ASSSRGDSRYREAF